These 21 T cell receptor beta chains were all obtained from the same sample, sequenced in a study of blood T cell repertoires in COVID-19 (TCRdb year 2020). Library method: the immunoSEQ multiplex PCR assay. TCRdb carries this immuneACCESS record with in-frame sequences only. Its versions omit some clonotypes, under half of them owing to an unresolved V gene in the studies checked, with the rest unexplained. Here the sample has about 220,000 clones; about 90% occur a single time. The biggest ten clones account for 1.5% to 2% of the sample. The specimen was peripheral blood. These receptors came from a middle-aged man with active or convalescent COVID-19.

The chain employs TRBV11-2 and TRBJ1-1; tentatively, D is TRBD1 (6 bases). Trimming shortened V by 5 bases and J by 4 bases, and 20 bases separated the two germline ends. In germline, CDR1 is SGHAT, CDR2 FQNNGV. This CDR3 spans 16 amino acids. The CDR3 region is CASSTLGGWGTTEAFF. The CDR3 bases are TGTGCCAGCAGCACACTAGGGGGTTGGGGGACCACTGAAGCTTTCTTT. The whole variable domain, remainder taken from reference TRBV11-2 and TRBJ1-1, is EAGVAQSPRYKIIEKRQSVAFWCNPISGHATLYWYQQILGQGPKLLIQFQNNGVVDDSQLPKDRFSAERLKGVDSTLKIQPAKLEDSAVYLCASSTLGGWGTTEAFFGQGTRLTVV.

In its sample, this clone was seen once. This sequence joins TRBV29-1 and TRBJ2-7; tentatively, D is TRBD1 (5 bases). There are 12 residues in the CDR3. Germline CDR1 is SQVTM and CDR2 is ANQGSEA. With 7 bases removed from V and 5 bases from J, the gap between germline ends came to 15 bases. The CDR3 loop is CSAGYLTDEQYF. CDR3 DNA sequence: TGCAGCGCCGGGTATTTGACAGACGAGCAGTACTTC.

As DNA, the CDR3 is TGTGCCAGCAGTCCAGGGGCAATGAGGCAGAACACTGAAGCTTTCTTT. Amino acid sequence: CASSPGAMRQNTEAFF. V gene TRBV27 combines with J gene TRBJ1-1, with a weak D call TRBD1 (6 bases). The V and J ends lost 5 bases and 1 base respectively, with 17 bases between them. CDR1 and CDR2 from the germline V gene are MNHEY and SMNVEV (reference sequence). The CDR3 sequence is 16 residues long.

In DNA form, the CDR3 reads TGTGCCAGCAGTGAGAACGAGTTGGAGAAGACCCAGTACTTC. It translates to CASSENELEKTQYF. This chain connects TRBV25-1 to TRBJ2-5; no clear D gene. V was trimmed by 3 bases and J by 6 bases, leaving 14 bases between them. The CDR3 is made up of 14 amino acids. Germline V gene sequence: CDR1 MGHDK, CDR2 SYGVNS.

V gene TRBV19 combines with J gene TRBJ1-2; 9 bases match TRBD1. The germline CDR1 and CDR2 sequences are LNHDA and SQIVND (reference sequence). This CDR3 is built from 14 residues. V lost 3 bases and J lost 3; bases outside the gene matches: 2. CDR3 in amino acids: CASSITGGDYGYTF. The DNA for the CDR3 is TGTGCCAGTAGTATTACAGGGGGCGACTATGGCTACACCTTC.

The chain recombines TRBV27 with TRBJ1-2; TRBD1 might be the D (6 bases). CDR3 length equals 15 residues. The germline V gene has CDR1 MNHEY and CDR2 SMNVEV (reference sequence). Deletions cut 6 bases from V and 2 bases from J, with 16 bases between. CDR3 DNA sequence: TGTGCCAGCAGGGTCAGGGACACCCGGAACTATGGCTACACCTTC. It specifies CASRVRDTRNYGYTF.

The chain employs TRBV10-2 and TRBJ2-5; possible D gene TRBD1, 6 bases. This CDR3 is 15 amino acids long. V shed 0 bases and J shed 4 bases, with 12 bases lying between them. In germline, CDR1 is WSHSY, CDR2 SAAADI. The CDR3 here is CASSESSGARETQYF. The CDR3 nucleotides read TGCGCCAGCAGTGAGTCTTCAGGGGCGAGAGAGACCCAGTACTTC.

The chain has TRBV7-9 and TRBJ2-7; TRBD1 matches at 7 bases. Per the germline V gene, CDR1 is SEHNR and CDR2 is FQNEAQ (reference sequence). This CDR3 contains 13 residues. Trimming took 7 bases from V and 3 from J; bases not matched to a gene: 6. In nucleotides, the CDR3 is TGTGCCAGCACCCTCCGGGACAGCTACGAGCAGTACTTC. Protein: CASTLRDSYEQYF.

CDR3 sequence (DNA): TGTGCCATCAGTGATCGGGTGGCCGAGCAGTACTTC. Protein product: CAISDRVAEQYF. The chain employs TRBV10-3 and TRBJ2-7; the D is unclear. V lost 3 bases and J lost 6, with 9 bases in between. Germline lookup yields CDR1 ENHRY and CDR2 SYGVKD. The CDR3 consists of 12 residues.

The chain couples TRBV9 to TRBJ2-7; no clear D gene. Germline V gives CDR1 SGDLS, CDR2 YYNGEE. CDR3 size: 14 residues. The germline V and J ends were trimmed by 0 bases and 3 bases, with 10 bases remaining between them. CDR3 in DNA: TGTGCCAGCAGCGTAGGCGGATTAGACTACGAGCAGTACTTC. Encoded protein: CASSVGGLDYEQYF.

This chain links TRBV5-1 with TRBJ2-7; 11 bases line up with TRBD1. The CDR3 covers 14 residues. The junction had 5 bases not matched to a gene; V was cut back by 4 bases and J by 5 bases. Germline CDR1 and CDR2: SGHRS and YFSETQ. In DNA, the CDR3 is TGCGCCAGCAGCGGACAGGGGGCTGGAGACGAGCAGTACTTC. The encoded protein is CASSGQGAGDEQYF.

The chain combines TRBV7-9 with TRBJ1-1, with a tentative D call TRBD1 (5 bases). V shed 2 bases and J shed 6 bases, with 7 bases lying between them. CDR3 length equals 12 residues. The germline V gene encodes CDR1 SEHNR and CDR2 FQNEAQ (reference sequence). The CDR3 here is CASSLQGSEAFF. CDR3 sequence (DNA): TGTGCCAGCAGCTTACAGGGATCTGAAGCTTTCTTT. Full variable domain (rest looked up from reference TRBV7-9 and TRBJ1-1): DTGVSQNPRHKITKRGQNVTFRCDPISEHNRLYWYRQTLGQGPEFLTYFQNEAQLEKSRLLSDRFSAERPKGSFSTLEIQRTEQGDSAMYLCASSLQGSEAFFGQGTRLTVV.

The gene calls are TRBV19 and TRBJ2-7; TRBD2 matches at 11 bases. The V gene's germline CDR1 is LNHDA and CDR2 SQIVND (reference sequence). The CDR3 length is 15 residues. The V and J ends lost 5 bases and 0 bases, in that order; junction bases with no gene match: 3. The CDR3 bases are TGTGCCAGTAGTTTTACTAGCGGGAGCTCCTACGAGCAGTACTTC. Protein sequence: CASSFTSGSSYEQYF.

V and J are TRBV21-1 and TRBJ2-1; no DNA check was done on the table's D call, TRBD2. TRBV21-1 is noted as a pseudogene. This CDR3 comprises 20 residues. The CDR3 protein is CASSKVKGTSGPYSYNEQFF. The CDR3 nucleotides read TGTGCCAGCAGCAAAGTTAAAGGGACTAGCGGTCCTTACTCCTACAATGAGCAGTTCTTC.

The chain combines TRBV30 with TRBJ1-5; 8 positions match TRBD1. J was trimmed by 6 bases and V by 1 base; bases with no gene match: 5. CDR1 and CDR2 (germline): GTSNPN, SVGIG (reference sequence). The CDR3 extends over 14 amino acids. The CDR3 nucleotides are TGTGCCTGGAGTGCGGGGACAGGAAGTCAGCCCCAGCATTTT. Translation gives CAWSAGTGSQPQHF.

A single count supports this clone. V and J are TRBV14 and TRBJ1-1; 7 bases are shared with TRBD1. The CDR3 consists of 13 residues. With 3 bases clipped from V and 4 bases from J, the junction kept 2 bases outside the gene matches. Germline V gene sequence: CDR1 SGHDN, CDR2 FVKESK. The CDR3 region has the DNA TGTGCCAGCAGCCAGCAGGGGGGCACTGAAGCTTTCTTT. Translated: CASSQQGGTEAFF.

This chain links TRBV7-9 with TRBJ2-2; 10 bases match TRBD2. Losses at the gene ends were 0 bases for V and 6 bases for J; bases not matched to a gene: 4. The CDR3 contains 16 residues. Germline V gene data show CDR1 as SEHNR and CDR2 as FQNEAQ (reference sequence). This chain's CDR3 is CASSLATSGWSGELFF. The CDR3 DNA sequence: TGTGCCAGCAGCTTAGCGACTAGCGGGTGGTCCGGGGAGCTGTTTTTT.

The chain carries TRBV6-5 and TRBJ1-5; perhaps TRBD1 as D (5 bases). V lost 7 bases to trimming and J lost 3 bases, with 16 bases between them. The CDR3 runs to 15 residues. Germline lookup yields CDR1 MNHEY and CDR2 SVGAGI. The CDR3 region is CASNPWGVANQPQHF. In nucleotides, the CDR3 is TGTGCCAGCAACCCGTGGGGCGTAGCCAATCAGCCCCAGCATTTT.

CDR3 amino acids: CASSSTFVSNQPQHF. The CDR3, as DNA: TGTGCCAGTAGTAGCACTTTCGTGAGCAATCAGCCCCAGCATTTT. The chain couples TRBV19 to TRBJ1-5; D remains unclear. V lost 4 bases, J lost 1 base, and 11 bases lay in between. Germline lookup yields CDR1 LNHDA and CDR2 SQIVND (reference sequence). The CDR3 length is 15 residues. Full variable domain (missing parts from reference TRBV19 and TRBJ1-5): DGGITQSPKYLFRKEGQNVTLSCEQNLNHDAMYWYRQDPGQGLRLIYYSQIVNDFQKGDIAEGYSVSREKKESFPLTVTSAQKNPTAFYLCASSSTFVSNQPQHFGDGTRLSIL.

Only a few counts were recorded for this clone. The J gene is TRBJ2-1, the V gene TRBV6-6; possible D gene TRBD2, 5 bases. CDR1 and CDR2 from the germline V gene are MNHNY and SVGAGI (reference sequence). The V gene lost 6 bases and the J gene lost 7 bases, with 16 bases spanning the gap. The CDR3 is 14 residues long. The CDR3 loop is CASSHSRELNEQFF. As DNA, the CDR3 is TGTGCCAGCAGCCACTCTAGGGAGTTAAATGAGCAGTTCTTC.

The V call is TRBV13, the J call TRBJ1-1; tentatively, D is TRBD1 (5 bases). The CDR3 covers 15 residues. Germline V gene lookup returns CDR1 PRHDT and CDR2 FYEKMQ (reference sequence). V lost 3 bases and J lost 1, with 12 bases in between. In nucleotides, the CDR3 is TGTGCCAGCAGCTTGAAAGGGACTGCGAACACTGAAGCTTTCTTT. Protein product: CASSLKGTANTEAFF.